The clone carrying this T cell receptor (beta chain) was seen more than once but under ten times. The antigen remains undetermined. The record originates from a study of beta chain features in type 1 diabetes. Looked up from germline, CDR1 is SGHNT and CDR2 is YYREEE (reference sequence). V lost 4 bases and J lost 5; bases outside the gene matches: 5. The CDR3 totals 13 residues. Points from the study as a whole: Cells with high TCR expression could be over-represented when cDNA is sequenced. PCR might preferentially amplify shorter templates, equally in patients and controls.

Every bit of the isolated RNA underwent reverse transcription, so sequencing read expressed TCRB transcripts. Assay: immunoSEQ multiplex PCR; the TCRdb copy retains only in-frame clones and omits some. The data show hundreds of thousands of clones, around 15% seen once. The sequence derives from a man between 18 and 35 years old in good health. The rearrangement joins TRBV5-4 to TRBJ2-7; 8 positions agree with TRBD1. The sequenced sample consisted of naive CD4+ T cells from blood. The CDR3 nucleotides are TGTGCCAGCAGCCGGGACAGGAGCGACGAGCAGTACTTC. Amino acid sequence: CASSRDRSDEQYF. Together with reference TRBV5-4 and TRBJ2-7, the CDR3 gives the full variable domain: ETGVTQSPTHLIKTRGQQVTLRCSSQSGHNTVSWYQQALGQGPQFIFQYYREEENGRGNFPPRFSGLQFPNYSSELNVNALELDDSALYLCASSRDRSDEQYFGPGTRLTVT.